A single sample is the source of the 2 T cell receptor beta chains below, sequenced in a study of vaccination and CD4 T cells after COVID-19. No antigen has been assigned to these receptors. CD4+ T cells that had been cultured provided DNA sequenced with the Oncomine TCR Beta short-read assay. TCRdb used MiXCR to reprocess the PCR reads, holding one entry per CDR3 protein. This repertoire shows over 10,000 distinct CDR3 sequences, around 53% found once; its top ten account for over 25%. Indicated treatment: roughly ten-day PBMC culture with coronavirus spike peptide pools or control peptides (ViraFEST assay). Sequenced sample: CD4+ T cells from blood, cultured in vitro. The source is a human donor who had recovered from COVID-19.

This clonotype has more than one count but fewer than ten. The rearrangement joins TRBV11-2 to TRBJ2-7; D not resolved. CDR1 SGHAT and CDR2 FQNNGV come from the germline V gene. V was clipped by 4 bases and J by 7 bases, with 14 bases between them. This CDR3 is 13 amino acids long. CDR3 loop: CASSSDRLGEQYF. The CDR3 bases are TGTGCCAGCAGCTCGGACCGCCTAGGAGAGCAGTACTTC.

The gene calls are TRBV7-3 and TRBJ1-1; TRBD1 matches 10 bases. J lost 5 bases, V lost 6 bases, and 3 bases had no gene match. This CDR3 spans 13 amino acids. The germline V gene has CDR1 SGHTA and CDR2 FQGTGA. CDR3 residues: CASRRTGGTEAFF. CDR3 sequence (DNA): TGTGCCAGCAGGCGGACAGGGGGGACTGAAGCTTTCTTT.